The 6 T cell receptor beta chains in this list originate from one sample, sequenced in a study of PD-1 blockade in classical Hodgkin lymphoma. Clones were read by immunoSEQ multiplex PCR, and TCRdb kept only the in-frame ones, dropping some. Here the sample spans about 40,000 clones, 78% being singletons. Patients all relapsed after autologous stem cell transplantation, and there was variation in brentuximab vedotin exposure. Sequencing was performed on peripheral blood mononuclear cells (PBMCs), taken at baseline. These receptors all come from a human donor with classical Hodgkin lymphoma.

Concerning this clone itself: At one of its ends the junction is not consistent with the germline gene, which may arise from a read error. This rearrangement joins TRBV7-2 to TRBJ2-3, with 8 bases fitting TRBD2. Germline CDR1 is SGHTA and CDR2 is FQGNSA. The CDR3 spans 14 residues. The chain's CDR3 is CASSLWTSTDTQYF. CDR3 coding DNA: TGTGCCAGCAGCTTATGGACTAGCACTGATACGCAGTATTTT.

The V call is TRBV6-1, the J call TRBJ2-7, with 9 bases matching TRBD2. The CDR3 runs to 17 residues. The germline CDR1 and CDR2 sequences are MNHNS and SASEGT. J was trimmed by 4 bases and V by 2 bases; bases with no gene match: 12. CDR3 sequence reads: CASSEQASGEGGYEQYF. Here the CDR3 DNA reads TGTGCCAGCAGTGAACAGGCTAGCGGGGAGGGGGGGTACGAGCAGTACTTC.

Remarks on this clone: Other DNA sequences from this sample encode an identical CDR3 as well. The chain couples TRBV29-1 to TRBJ1-1, with 7 bases identical to TRBD1. The germline CDR1 and CDR2 sequences are SQVTM and ANQGSEA. This CDR3 region has 11 residues. With 4 bases clipped from V and 8 bases from J, the junction kept 4 bases outside the gene matches. The CDR3 region has the DNA TGCAGCGTTGGACAGGGCTCCGAAGCTTTCTTT. Residues: CSVGQGSEAFF.

This rearrangement joins TRBV7-2 to TRBJ2-7; TRBD2 might be the D (5 bases). Trimming left V 3 bases short and J 4 bases short, with 7 bases between. Germline values: CDR1 SGHTA, CDR2 FQGNSA. The CDR3 runs 12 residues. The DNA for the CDR3 is TGTGCCAGCAGCTTTACGGGGTACGAGCAGTACTTC. Protein product: CASSFTGYEQYF.

The chain uses TRBV5-1 and TRBJ2-7, with unresolved D. This CDR3 contains 11 residues. Germline CDR1 SGHRS, CDR2 YFSETQ. V was pared by 5 bases and J by 6 bases, with 9 bases between. CDR3 in DNA: TGCGCCAGCAGACTGGGCCGCGAGCAGTACTTC. Translation: CASRLGREQYF.

This clone has just a few counts. The gene calls are TRBV4-2 and TRBJ1-5; D might be TRBD1 (5 bases). Trimming removed 4 bases at V and 1 base at J, with 17 bases between. CDR1 is LGHNA, CDR2 YNFKEQ, per germline. This CDR3 is 17 amino acids long. The CDR3 spells CASSPRDDSSSNQPQHF. The CDR3 DNA is TGTGCCAGCAGCCCCCGAGATGACAGCAGCAGCAATCAGCCCCAGCATTTT.